This T cell receptor (beta chain) was sequenced during a study of T cells in Graves' hyperthyroidism and ophthalmopathy. Study outcomes and limitations: Among thyroid clonotypes expanded above 0.001, most also appeared in blood.

A word on this clonotype: The antigen is undetermined.

This CDR3 has 15 amino acids. V lost 3 bases and J lost 0, with 12 bases in between. CDR1 is SGHRS, CDR2 YFSETQ, per germline. Regions amplified from RNA transcripts were the TCR beta CDR3 regions. The TCR CDR3 first-round RT-PCR relied on the HTBI primer set. Via MiXCR, TCRdb re-called the multiplex PCR reads, giving one row per CDR3 protein. The sample lists about 460,000 distinct CDR3 sequences, 20% to 25% seen once, with approximately 54% in the top ten. This TCR derives from a woman in her 70s with Graves' ophthalmopathy. Material for sequencing was blood. The gene calls are TRBV5-1 and TRBJ1-2; a possible D gene is TRBD1 (5 bases). CDR3 bases: TGCGCCAGCAGCTGGGGCGGGGCCTCTAACTATGGCTACACCTTC. It is translated as CASSWGGASNYGYTF. The whole variable domain, filled in from reference TRBV5-1 and TRBJ1-2, reads KAGVTQTPRYLIKTRGQQVTLSCSPISGHRSVSWYQQTPGQGLQFLFEYFSETQRNKGNFPGRFSGRQFSNSRSEMNVSTLELGDSALYLCASSWGGASNYGYTFGSGTRLTVV.